This passage covers 16 T cell receptor beta chains from one sample sequenced in a study of T-cell memory formation after mild COVID-19. MiXCR was run by TCRdb on the 5' RACE reads, yielding one entry per CDR3 protein. This repertoire shows around 300,000 distinct CDR3 sequences, 13% found once; its top ten account for 20% to 25%. Source material: PBMCs or a T cell subset sorted from them (not recorded which). These receptors were taken from a man aged 18 to 30 who had mild COVID-19 (a few samples of this study predate the infection). Cell type and time point are not known.

This clonotype occurred many times. J is TRBJ2-1 and V is TRBV18; D unresolved. The CDR3 covers 14 residues. Deletions cut 1 base from V and 0 bases from J, with 4 bases between. Germline CDR1 reads KGHSH; CDR2 reads LQKENI. CDR3 bases: TGTGCCAGCTCACCACAGGCCTCCTACAATGAGCAGTTCTTC. Protein sequence: CASSPQASYNEQFF.

The rearrangement links TRBV6-2 or TRBV6-3 to TRBJ1-1; D remains ambiguous. The germline gives CDR1 MNHEY, CDR2 SVGEGT. The CDR3 covers 14 residues. V was cut by 6 bases and J by 3 bases, with 14 bases left in between. CDR3 protein: CASRPTWSDTEAFF. For the CDR3, the DNA is TGTGCCAGCAGACCGACATGGTCAGACACTGAAGCTTTCTTT.

The V and J genes are TRBV5-5 and TRBJ1-1; D is unresolved. Germline lookup yields CDR1 SGHKS and CDR2 YYEKEE (reference sequence). The CDR3 contains 15 residues. Trimming cost V 2 bases and J 1 base, with 12 bases left between them. This CDR3 is CASSFRSGENTEAFF. CDR3 nucleotide sequence: TGTGCCAGCAGCTTTCGAAGCGGCGAGAACACTGAAGCTTTCTTT.

This clonotype was recorded a few times. The chain has TRBV4-3 and TRBJ2-2; D not resolved. V was cut by 4 bases and J by 6 bases, with 12 bases left in between. Germline assignment: CDR1 LGHNA and CDR2 YSLEER. This CDR3 is built from 14 residues. The CDR3 sequence is CASSPQYRAGELFF. In DNA, the CDR3 is TGCGCCAGCAGCCCTCAGTATCGTGCCGGGGAGCTGTTTTTT.

This clonotype was seen repeatedly, ten times or more. The J gene is TRBJ2-1, the V gene TRBV6-5; D remains unclear. This CDR3 region has 13 residues. V was shortened by 4 bases and J by 5 bases, with 9 bases between the two germline ends. Germline assignment: CDR1 MNHEY and CDR2 SVGAGI. CDR3 DNA: TGTGCCAGCAGTTTCGGTGGGCACAATGAGCAGTTCTTC. As protein: CASSFGGHNEQFF.

The V call is TRBV30, the J call TRBJ2-3; unclear D gene. Between the trimmed V and J ends, which lost 2 bases and 7 bases, there was a span of 13 bases. The CDR3 length is 13 residues. Germline-derived CDR1 and CDR2 are GTSNPN and SVGIG (reference sequence). The CDR3 loop is CAWSPTVGNTQYF. The CDR3 coding sequence is TGTGCCTGGAGTCCTACGGTCGGAAATACGCAGTATTTT.

The chain carries TRBV15 and TRBJ2-5; a possible D gene is TRBD1 (5 bases). The V gene's germline CDR1 is LNHNV and CDR2 YYDKDF (reference sequence). CDR3 length: 17 residues. The V and J ends lost 0 bases and 0 bases respectively, with 14 bases between them. CDR3 sequence reads: CATSRDPPRQYQETQYF. The DNA of the CDR3 is TGTGCCACCAGCAGAGATCCCCCTCGACAGTACCAAGAGACCCAGTACTTC.

CDR3 amino acids: CASTPDRAYGYTF. DNA for the CDR3: TGTGCCAGTACCCCGGACAGGGCCTATGGCTACACCTTC. The chain has TRBV19 and TRBJ1-2, with TRBD1 matching 8 bases. Trimming cost V 7 bases and J 4 bases; bases outside gene matches: 5. Germline CDR1 is LNHDA and CDR2 is SQIVND (reference sequence). The CDR3 spans 13 residues.

This chain uses TRBV5-5 with TRBJ1-2; D is possibly TRBD1 (5 bases). The germline CDR1 and CDR2 sequences are SGHKS and YYEKEE (reference sequence). Trimming cost V 0 bases and J 7 bases, with 13 bases left between them. CDR3 size: 14 residues. The CDR3 bases are TGTGCCAGCAGCTTGGCGGCAGGGTCTGGTGGCTACACCTTC. Protein product: CASSLAAGSGGYTF.

The V gene is TRBV7-2, the J gene TRBJ1-3; 8 positions agree with TRBD1. CDR3 length: 15 amino acids. Germline V gene sequence: CDR1 SGHTA, CDR2 FQGNSA. Losses at the gene ends were 3 bases for V and 2 bases for J; bases not matched to a gene: 3. CDR3 region: CASSFTGGTGNTIYF. CDR3 in DNA: TGTGCCAGCAGCTTCACAGGGGGTACTGGAAACACCATATATTTT.

This sequence joins TRBV24-1 and TRBJ2-6; D remains ambiguous. CDR3 length: 13 amino acids. Germline V gene data show CDR1 as KGHDR and CDR2 as SFDVKD. Trimming removed 7 bases at V and 4 bases at J, with 7 bases between. The CDR3 loop is CATSRTGANVLTF. The CDR3 DNA is TGTGCCACCAGCAGGACCGGGGCCAACGTCCTGACTTTC.

The sample holds a few counts of this clonotype. The chain uses TRBV4-3 and TRBJ2-3; D is tentatively TRBD1 or TRBD2 (7 bases each). Between the trimmed V and J ends, which lost 0 bases and 0 bases, there was a span of 19 bases. The length of the CDR3 is 19 residues. Germline assignment: CDR1 LGHNA and CDR2 YSLEER. As DNA, the CDR3 is TGCGCCAGCAGCCAAGATATCCCCCGACAGGGAGGGAGCACAGATACGCAGTATTTT. Protein product: CASSQDIPRQGGSTDTQYF.

Only a few counts were recorded for this clonotype. CDR3 sequence reads: CASSYTFSGGAPNEQFF. The CDR3 DNA is TGTGCCAGCAGTTACACCTTTAGCGGGGGGGCCCCCAATGAGCAGTTCTTC. The chain joins TRBV6-5 to TRBJ2-1, with TRBD2 matching 11 bases. The CDR3 runs to 17 residues. The trim removed 2 bases at V and 6 bases at J, leaving 9 bases unmatched. Germline CDR1 is MNHEY and CDR2 is SVGAGI.

This rearrangement joins TRBV20-1 to TRBJ2-1; no firm D call. Germline values: CDR1 DFQATT, CDR2 SNEGSKA (reference sequence). CDR3 length: 12 amino acids. V was shortened by 3 bases and J by 9 bases, with 12 bases between the two germline ends. CDR3 sequence reads: CSASGRSSEQFF. DNA of the CDR3: TGCAGTGCTAGCGGGCGGTCGAGTGAGCAGTTCTTC.

At least ten counts were recorded for this clonotype. This rearrangement joins TRBV29-1 to TRBJ2-5; perhaps TRBD1 as D (6 bases). Germline lookup yields CDR1 SQVTM and CDR2 ANQGSEA. The V and J ends lost 4 bases and 4 bases respectively, with 13 bases between them. This CDR3 contains 13 residues. CDR3 sequence (DNA): TGCAGCGTTGCCACCTTACAGGGAGAGACCCAGTACTTC. Encoded protein: CSVATLQGETQYF.

This clonotype has a handful of counts. This chain connects TRBV10-3 to TRBJ2-1; 12 bases line up with TRBD2. This CDR3 region has 14 residues. From germline, CDR1 is ENHRY and CDR2 SYGVKD. Trimming at V came to 6 bases and at J to 6 bases, leaving 3 bases not matched to a gene. The CDR3 loop is CAIRASGGANEQFF. The CDR3 nucleotides are TGTGCCATCAGGGCTAGCGGGGGGGCCAATGAGCAGTTCTTC.